This T cell receptor (beta chain) was found in a study of blood T cell repertoires in COVID-19. Study as a whole: Sources were T cells, B-cell-depleted T cells, or PBMCs; the material itself was cDNA or gDNA.

Measured with immunoSEQ multiplex PCR; TCRdb has only the in-frame clones, and not every one. This sample yields 68,000 or so clones, of which 91% are seen a single time; around 7.8% belongs to the top ten. Between the trimmed V and J ends, which lost 0 bases and 2 bases, there was a span of 7 bases. The CDR3 has 14 amino acids. CDR1 is MNHEY, CDR2 SVGAGI, per germline. V and J are TRBV6-5 and TRBJ1-2; maybe TRBD1 (5 bases). The TCR sequence derives from a man aged 35 to 55 with COVID-19, enrolled during active disease. Input material: peripheral blood. Written as DNA, the CDR3 is TGTGCCAGCAGTTACTCCGGGGGGAACTATGGCTACACCTTC. It yields the protein CASSYSGGNYGYTF.